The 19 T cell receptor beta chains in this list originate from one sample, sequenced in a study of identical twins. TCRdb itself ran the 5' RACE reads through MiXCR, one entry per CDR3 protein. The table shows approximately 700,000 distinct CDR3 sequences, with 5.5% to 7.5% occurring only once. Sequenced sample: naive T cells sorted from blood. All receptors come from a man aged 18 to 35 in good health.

CDR3 DNA sequence: TGTGCCAGCAGCTTAGGGTCCCTTAGGACAGGGAGGAACACCGGGGAGCTGTTTTTT. Its translation is CASSLGSLRTGRNTGELFF. The genes are TRBV11-2 and TRBJ2-2; 8 nucleotides match TRBD1. The ends lost 1 base at V and 1 base at J; junction bases unmatched: 11. CDR1 and CDR2 from the germline V gene are SGHAT and FQNNGV. The CDR3 extends over 19 amino acids.

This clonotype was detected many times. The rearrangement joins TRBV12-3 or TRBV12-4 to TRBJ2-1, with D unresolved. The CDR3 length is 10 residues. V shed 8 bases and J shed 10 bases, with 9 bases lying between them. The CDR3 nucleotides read TGTGCCAGCCGCGGCCGAGAGCAGTTCTTC. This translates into CASRGREQFF.

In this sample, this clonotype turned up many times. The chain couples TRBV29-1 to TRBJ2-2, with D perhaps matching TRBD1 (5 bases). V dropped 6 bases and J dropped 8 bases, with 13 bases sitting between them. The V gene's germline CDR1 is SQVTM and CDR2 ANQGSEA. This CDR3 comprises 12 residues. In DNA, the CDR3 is TGCAGCGTCCTCACAGGCGGTGGGGAGCTGTTTTTT. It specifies CSVLTGGGELFF.

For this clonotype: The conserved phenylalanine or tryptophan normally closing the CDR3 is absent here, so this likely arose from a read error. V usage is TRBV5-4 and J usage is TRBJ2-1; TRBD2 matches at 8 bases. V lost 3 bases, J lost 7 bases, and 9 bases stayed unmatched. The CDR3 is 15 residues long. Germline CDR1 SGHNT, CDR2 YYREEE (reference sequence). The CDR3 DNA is TGTGCCAGCAGCTCTTTAGCGGGATCCCGGAATGAGCAGTTCTTG. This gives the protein CASSSLAGSRNEQFL.

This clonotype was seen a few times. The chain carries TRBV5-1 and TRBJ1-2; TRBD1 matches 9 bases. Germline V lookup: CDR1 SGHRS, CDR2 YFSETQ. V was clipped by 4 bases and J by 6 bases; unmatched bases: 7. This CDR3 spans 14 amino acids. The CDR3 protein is CASSPDRGSDGYTF. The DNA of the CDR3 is TGCGCCAGCAGCCCGGACAGGGGTTCGGATGGCTACACCTTC. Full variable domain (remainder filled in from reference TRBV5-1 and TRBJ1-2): KAGVTQTPRYLIKTRGQQVTLSCSPISGHRSVSWYQQTPGQGLQFLFEYFSETQRNKGNFPGRFSGRQFSNSRSEMNVSTLELGDSALYLCASSPDRGSDGYTFGSGTRLTVV.

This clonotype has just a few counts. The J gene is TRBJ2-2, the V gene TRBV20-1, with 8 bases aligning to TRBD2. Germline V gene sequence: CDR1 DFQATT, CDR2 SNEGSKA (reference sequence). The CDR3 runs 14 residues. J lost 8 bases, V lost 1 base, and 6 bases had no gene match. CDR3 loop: CSARVPGLGGELFF. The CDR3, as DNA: TGCAGTGCTAGAGTCCCGGGACTAGGGGGGGAGCTGTTTTTT.

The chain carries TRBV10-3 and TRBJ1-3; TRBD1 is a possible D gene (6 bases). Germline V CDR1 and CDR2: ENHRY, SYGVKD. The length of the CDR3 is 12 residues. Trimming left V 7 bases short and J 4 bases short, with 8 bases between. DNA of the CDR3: TGTGCCATCAAGACAGGCGGAAACACCATATATTTT. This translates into CAIKTGGNTIYF.

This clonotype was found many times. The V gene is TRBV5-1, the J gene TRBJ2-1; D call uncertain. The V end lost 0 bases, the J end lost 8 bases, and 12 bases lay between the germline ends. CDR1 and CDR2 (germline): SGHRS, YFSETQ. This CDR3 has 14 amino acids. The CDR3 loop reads CASSLALSGDEQFF. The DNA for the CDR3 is TGCGCCAGCAGCTTGGCCCTATCGGGCGATGAGCAGTTCTTC.

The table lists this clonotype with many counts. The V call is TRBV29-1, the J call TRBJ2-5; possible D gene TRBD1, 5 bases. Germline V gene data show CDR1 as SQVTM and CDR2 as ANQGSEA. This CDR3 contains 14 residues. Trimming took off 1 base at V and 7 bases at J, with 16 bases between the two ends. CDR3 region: CSVEVRTGWLTQYF. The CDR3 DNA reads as TGCAGCGTTGAAGTCAGAACAGGCTGGTTGACCCAGTACTTC.

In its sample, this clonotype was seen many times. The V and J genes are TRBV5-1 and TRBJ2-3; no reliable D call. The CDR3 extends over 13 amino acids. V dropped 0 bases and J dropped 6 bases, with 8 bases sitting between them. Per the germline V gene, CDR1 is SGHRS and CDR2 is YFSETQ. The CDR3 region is CASSLVVSDTQYF. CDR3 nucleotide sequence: TGCGCCAGCAGCTTGGTAGTTTCGGATACGCAGTATTTT.

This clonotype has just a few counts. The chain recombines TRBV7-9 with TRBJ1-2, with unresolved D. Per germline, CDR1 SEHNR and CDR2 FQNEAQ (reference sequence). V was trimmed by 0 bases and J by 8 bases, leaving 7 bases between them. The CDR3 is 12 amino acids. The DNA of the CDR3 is TGTGCCAGCAGCTTAGCTGGGTGGGGCTACACCTTC. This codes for CASSLAGWGYTF.

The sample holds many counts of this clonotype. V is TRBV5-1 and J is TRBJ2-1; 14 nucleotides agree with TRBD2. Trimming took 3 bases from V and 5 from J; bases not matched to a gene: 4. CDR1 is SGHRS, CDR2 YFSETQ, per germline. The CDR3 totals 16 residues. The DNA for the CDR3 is TGCGCCAGCAGCTCAAGACTAGCGGGAGGGAACAATGAGCAGTTCTTC. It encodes CASSSRLAGGNNEQFF.

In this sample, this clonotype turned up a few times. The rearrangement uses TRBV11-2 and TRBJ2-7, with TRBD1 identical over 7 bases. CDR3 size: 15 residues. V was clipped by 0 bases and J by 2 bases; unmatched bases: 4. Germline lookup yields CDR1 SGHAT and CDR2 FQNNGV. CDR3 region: CASSLEWGQTYEQYV. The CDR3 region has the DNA TGTGCCAGCAGCTTAGAGTGGGGACAGACCTACGAGCAGTACGTC.

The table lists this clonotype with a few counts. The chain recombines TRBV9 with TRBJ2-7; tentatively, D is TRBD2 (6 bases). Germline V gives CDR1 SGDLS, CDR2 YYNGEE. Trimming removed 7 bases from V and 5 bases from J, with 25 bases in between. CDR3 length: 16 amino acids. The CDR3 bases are TGTGCCAGCGGAATGTCAGGGACCGCGGGCGGGGACGAGCAGTACTTC. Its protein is CASGMSGTAGGDEQYF.

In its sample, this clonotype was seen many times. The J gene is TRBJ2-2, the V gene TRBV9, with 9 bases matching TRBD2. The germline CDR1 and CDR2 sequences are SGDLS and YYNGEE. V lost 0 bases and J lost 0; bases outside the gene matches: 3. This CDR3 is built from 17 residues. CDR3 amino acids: CASSVVPSGANTGELFF. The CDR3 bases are TGTGCCAGCAGCGTAGTTCCTAGCGGGGCGAACACCGGGGAGCTGTTTTTT.

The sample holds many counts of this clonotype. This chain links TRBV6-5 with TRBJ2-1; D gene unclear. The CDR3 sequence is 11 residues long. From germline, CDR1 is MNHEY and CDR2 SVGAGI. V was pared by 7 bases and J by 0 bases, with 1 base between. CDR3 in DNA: TGTGCCAGCACCTCCTACAATGAGCAGTTCTTC. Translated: CASTSYNEQFF.

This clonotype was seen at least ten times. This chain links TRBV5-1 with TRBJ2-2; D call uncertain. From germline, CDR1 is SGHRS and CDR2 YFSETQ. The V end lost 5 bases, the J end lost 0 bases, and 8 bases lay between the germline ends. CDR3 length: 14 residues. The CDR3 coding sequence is TGCGCCAGCAGTTATACAGCGAACACCGGGGAGCTGTTTTTT. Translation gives CASSYTANTGELFF.

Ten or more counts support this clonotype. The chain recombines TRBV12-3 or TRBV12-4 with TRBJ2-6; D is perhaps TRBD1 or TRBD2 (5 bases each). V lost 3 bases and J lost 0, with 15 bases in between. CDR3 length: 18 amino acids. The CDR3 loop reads CASSLKGTPSSGANVLTF. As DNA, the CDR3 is TGTGCCAGCAGTTTGAAAGGGACCCCAAGCTCTGGGGCCAACGTCCTGACTTTC.

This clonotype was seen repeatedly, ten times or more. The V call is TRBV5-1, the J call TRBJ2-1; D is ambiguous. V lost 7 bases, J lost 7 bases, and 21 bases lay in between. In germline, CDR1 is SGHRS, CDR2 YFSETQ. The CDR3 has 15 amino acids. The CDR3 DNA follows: TGCGCCAGCCGTAGGGAAAGGCTTTCTGATAATGAGCAGTTCTTC. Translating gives CASRRERLSDNEQFF.